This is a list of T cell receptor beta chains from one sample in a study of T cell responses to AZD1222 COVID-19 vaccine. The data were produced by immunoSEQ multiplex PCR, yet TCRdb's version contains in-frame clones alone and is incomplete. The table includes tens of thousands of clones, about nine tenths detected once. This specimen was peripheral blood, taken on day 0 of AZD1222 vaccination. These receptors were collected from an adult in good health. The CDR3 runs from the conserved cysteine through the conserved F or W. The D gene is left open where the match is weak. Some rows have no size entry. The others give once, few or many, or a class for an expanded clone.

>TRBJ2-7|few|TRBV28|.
CAIRGQGVYEQYF
TGTGCCATCCGGGGGCAGGGGGTCTACGAGCAGTACTTC
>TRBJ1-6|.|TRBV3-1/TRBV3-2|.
CASSQGLRSNSPLHF
TGTGCCAGCAGCCAAGGTTTACGGTCCAATTCACCCCTCCACTTT
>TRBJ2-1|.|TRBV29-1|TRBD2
CSGQLAGYNEQFF
TGCAGCGGGCAACTAGCGGGATACAATGAGCAGTTCTTC
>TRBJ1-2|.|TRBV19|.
CASSIEQTAARGGYTF
TGTGCCAGTAGTATAGAGCAGACAGCCGCTCGGGGTGGCTACACCTTC
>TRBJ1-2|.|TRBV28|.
CASTRSNPNYGYTF
TGTGCCAGCACTCGGTCTAACCCGAACTATGGCTACACCTTC
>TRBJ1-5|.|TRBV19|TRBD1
CASNKGQVGNQPQHF
TGTGCCAGTAACAAGGGACAGGTGGGCAATCAGCCCCAGCATTTT
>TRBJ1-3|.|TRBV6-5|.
CASREGKANTIYF
TGTGCCAGCAGGGAGGGTAAGGCGAACACCATATATTTT
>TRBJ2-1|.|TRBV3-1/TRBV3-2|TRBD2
CASSLTWTSGSREQFF
TGTGCCAGCAGCCTGACCTGGACTAGCGGGAGCCGAGAGCAGTTCTTC
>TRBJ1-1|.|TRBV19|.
CASSIRGRNTEAFF
TGTGCCAGTAGTATACGGGGGAGGAACACTGAAGCTTTCTTT
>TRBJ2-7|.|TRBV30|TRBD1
CAWSGPGQGPYEQYF
TGTGCCTGGAGTGGGCCGGGACAGGGTCCCTACGAGCAGTACTTC
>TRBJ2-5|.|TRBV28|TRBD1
CASSTYRGQETQYF
TGTGCCAGCAGCACCTACAGGGGCCAAGAGACCCAGTACTTC
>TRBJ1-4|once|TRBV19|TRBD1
CASSGTTGADEKLFF
TGTGCCAGTAGCGGAACGACAGGGGCGGATGAAAAACTGTTTTTT
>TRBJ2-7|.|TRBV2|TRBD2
CASSAGGTYEQYF
TGTGCCAGCAGTGCGGGAGGAACCTACGAGCAGTACTTC
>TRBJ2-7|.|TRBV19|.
CASKQGHEQYF
TGTGCCAGCAAACAGGGCCACGAGCAGTACTTC
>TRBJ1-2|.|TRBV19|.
CASSADGKYYGYTF
TGTGCCAGTAGTGCGGACGGAAAATACTATGGCTACACCTTC
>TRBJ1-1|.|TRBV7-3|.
CASSRQVNTEAFF
TGTGCCAGCAGCCGACAGGTGAACACTGAAGCTTTCTTT
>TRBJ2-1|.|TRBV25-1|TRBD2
CASSESRLAGGDEQFF
TGTGCCAGCAGTGAATCTCGTCTAGCGGGAGGGGATGAGCAGTTCTTC
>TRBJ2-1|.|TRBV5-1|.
CASSSGRSSYNEQFF
TGCGCCAGCAGCTCGGGCCGGAGCTCCTACAATGAGCAGTTCTTC
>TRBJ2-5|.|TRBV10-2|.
CASSEWGLPQETQYF
TGCGCCAGCAGTGAGTGGGGACTTCCACAAGAGACCCAGTACTTC
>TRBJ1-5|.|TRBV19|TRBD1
CASSTGQVNNQPQHF
TGTGCCAGTAGTACGGGACAGGTCAATAATCAGCCCCAGCATTTT
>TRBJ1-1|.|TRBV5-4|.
CASSLGQWGTEAFF
TGTGCCAGCAGCTTGGGACAGTGGGGCACTGAAGCTTTCTTT
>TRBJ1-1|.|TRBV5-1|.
CASSLNPMNTEAFF
TGCGCCAGCAGCTTAAACCCAATGAACACTGAAGCTTTCTTT
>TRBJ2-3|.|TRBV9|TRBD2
CASSVLAGDGDTQYF
TGTGCCAGCAGCGTCCTAGCGGGAGACGGAGATACGCAGTATTTT
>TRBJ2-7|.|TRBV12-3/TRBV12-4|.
CASSLGGEQYF
TGTGCCAGCAGTTTGGGGGGCGAGCAGTACTTC
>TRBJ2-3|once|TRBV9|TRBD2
CASSVESGRPPDTQYF
TGTGCCAGCAGCGTAGAAAGCGGGAGACCCCCAGATACGCAGTATTTT
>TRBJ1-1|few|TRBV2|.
CASIFKTQNTEAFF
TGTGCCAGCATATTTAAGACACAGAACACTGAAGCTTTCTTT
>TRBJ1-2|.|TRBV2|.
CASSPRTASTYGYTF
TGTGCCAGCAGTCCTCGGACAGCCAGCACTTATGGCTACACCTTC
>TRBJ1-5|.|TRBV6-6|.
CASRTIHNQPQHF
TGTGCCAGCAGGACCATCCACAATCAGCCCCAGCATTTT
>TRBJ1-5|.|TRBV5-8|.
CASSFYGSSNQPQHF
TGTGCCAGCAGCTTTTACGGTAGTAGCAATCAGCCCCAGCATTTT
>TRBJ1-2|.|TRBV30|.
CASTAGSNYGYTF
TGTGCCTCCACGGCGGGCTCTAACTATGGCTACACCTTC